Each of the 26 T cell receptor beta chains below was sequenced from the same sample in a study of shared T cell receptors in the human thymus. Repertoires were generated with immunoSEQ multiplex PCR, while TCRdb's copy carries only in-frame clones and drops some. The table lists hundreds of thousands of clones, around 89% of them singletons. These same records also appear under a second study, on human thymus T cells.

Sequenced sample: thymocytes. These TCRs come from a boy in the first two years of life with a congenital heart defect.

Only one count was recorded for this clone. The chain is built from TRBV28 and TRBJ2-1; 13 positions match TRBD2. V lost 3 bases to trimming and J lost 0 bases; unmatched junction nucleotides: 17. This CDR3 region has 22 residues. The germline V gene has CDR1 MDHEN and CDR2 SYDVKM. The CDR3: CASSFLLTSGRAVNLSYNEQFF. The CDR3 DNA follows: TGTGCCAGCAGTTTCCTCCTCACTAGCGGGAGGGCTGTAAACCTCTCCTACAATGAGCAGTTCTTC. The full variable domain, in which reference TRBV28 and TRBJ2-1 provide the parts outside the CDR3, is DVKVTQSSRYLVKRTGEKVFLECVQDMDHENMFWYRQDPGLGLRLIYFSYDVKMKEKGDIPEGYSVSREKKERFSLILESASTNQTSMYLCASSFLLTSGRAVNLSYNEQFFGPGTRLTVL.

The CDR3 reads CSGRGAGDGYTF. The CDR3 DNA is TGCAGCGGGAGGGGCGCGGGGGATGGCTACACCTTC. The chain carries TRBV29-1 and TRBJ1-2; D is perhaps TRBD1 (5 bases). The germline gives CDR1 SQVTM, CDR2 ANQGSEA. V was clipped by 7 bases and J by 6 bases, with 15 bases between them. The CDR3 runs to 12 residues.

The V gene is TRBV11-3, the J gene TRBJ2-1, with 11 bases aligning to TRBD2. The CDR3 runs 16 residues. With V trimmed by 5 bases and J by 4 bases, 7 bases remained unmatched. Germline V CDR1 and CDR2: SGHNT, YENEEA. CDR3 sequence reads: CASSQAGTSGYNEQFF. The CDR3, as DNA: TGTGCCAGCAGCCAGGCCGGGACTAGCGGATACAATGAGCAGTTCTTC.

The chain carries TRBV21-1 and TRBJ2-4; the D call TRBD2 from the table was never checked on the DNA. TRBV21-1 is given as a pseudogene. The CDR3 covers 17 residues. The CDR3 sequence is CASSKGGSGGSKNIQYF. The DNA for the CDR3 is TGTGCCAGCAGCAAAGGTGGTAGCGGGGGGTCCAAAAACATTCAGTACTTC.

V and J are TRBV25-1 and TRBJ2-5; TRBD2 might be the D (6 bases). CDR3 length: 14 amino acids. V was shortened by 2 bases and J by 5 bases, with 12 bases between the two germline ends. Looked up from germline, CDR1 is MGHDK and CDR2 is SYGVNS. The chain's CDR3 is CASSEGGGGETQYF. CDR3 sequence (DNA): TGTGCCAGCAGTGAAGGGGGAGGTGGGGAGACCCAGTACTTC.

The chain links TRBV12-5 to TRBJ1-3; weak D call: TRBD1 (5 bases). V was pared by 2 bases and J by 2 bases, with 7 bases between. Germline assignment: CDR1 LGHNT and CDR2 FRNRAP. The CDR3 has 14 residues. The CDR3 sequence: CASGLRGAGNTIYF. The CDR3 DNA reads TGTGCTAGTGGTTTGAGGGGCGCTGGAAACACCATATATTTT.

The genes are TRBV5-4 and TRBJ2-5, with TRBD1 identical over 7 bases. TRBJ2-7 explains the end of the DNA better; the J call may be wrong. Germline values: CDR1 SGHNT, CDR2 YYREEE (reference sequence). The CDR3 is 16 amino acids. For the CDR3, the DNA is TGTGCCAGCAGCTTGACCTCGGGACAGAGCACCTACGAGCAGTACTTC. The encoded protein is CASSLTSGQSTYEQYF.

V usage is TRBV4-2 and J usage is TRBJ2-2, with D possibly matching TRBD1 (6 bases). The CDR3 covers 18 residues. V was pared by 3 bases and J by 1 base, with 18 bases between. Germline V gives CDR1 LGHNA, CDR2 YNFKEQ. The CDR3 sequence is CASSQDPPGQRNTGELFF. Here the CDR3 DNA reads TGTGCCAGCAGCCAGGACCCCCCTGGACAGAGGAACACCGGGGAGCTGTTTTTT.

The V call is TRBV4-3, the J call TRBJ2-3; the match to TRBD2 covers 15 bases. This CDR3 is 20 amino acids long. Unmatched junction bases numbered 13, after V lost 4 bases and J lost 2 bases. The V gene's germline CDR1 is LGHNA and CDR2 YSLEER. CDR3 loop: CASSRSRTSGGAGPTDTQYF. CDR3 nucleotide sequence: TGCGCCAGCAGCCGGTCCAGGACTAGCGGGGGGGCAGGCCCCACAGATACGCAGTATTTT.

This clone was counted between two and nine times. J is TRBJ2-2 and V is TRBV18; no clear D gene. Germline V CDR1 and CDR2: KGHSH, LQKENI. The CDR3 spans 15 residues. V was pared by 5 bases and J by 0 bases, with 10 bases between. The DNA for the CDR3 is TGTGCCAGCTCAAACTACCATGCGAACACCGGGGAGCTGTTTTTT. Residues: CASSNYHANTGELFF.

The chain carries TRBV7-6 and TRBJ2-3; D gene uncertain. V was trimmed by 3 bases and J by 0 bases, leaving 13 bases between them. In germline, CDR1 is SGHVS, CDR2 FNYEAQ. This CDR3 region has 16 residues. The DNA for the CDR3 is TGTGCCAGCAGCTTCGGAGTTCATGACAGCACAGATACGCAGTATTTT. Protein: CASSFGVHDSTDTQYF.

The CDR3, as DNA: TGTGCCAGCAGCTTTGCTAGCGGGAGCGAGCAGTACTTC. Its translation: CASSFASGSEQYF. V is TRBV5-5 and J is TRBJ2-7; TRBD2 agrees at 10 bases. Germline V gene lookup returns CDR1 SGHKS and CDR2 YYEKEE (reference sequence). This CDR3 has 13 residues. V trimming: 2 bases; J trimming: 6 bases; junction bases outside the gene matches: 2.

The chain employs TRBV19 and TRBJ2-2; TRBD2 aligns across 9 bases. V shed 0 bases, J shed 8 bases, and the junction held 10 bases outside the gene matches. CDR1 is LNHDA and CDR2 is SQIVND in the germline V gene (reference sequence). The CDR3 is 17 amino acids. CDR3 coding DNA: TGTGCCAGTAGTATAGATCATCTAGCGGGAAGTTCAGGGGAGCTGTTTTTT. Protein sequence: CASSIDHLAGSSGELFF.

V usage is TRBV5-1 and J usage is TRBJ1-3, with TRBD1 matching 9 bases. V trimming: 0 bases; J trimming: 6 bases; junction bases outside the gene matches: 13. Germline assignment: CDR1 SGHRS and CDR2 YFSETQ. There are 18 residues in the CDR3. The CDR3 sequence: CASSLGRSPGQGKNTIYF. CDR3 coding DNA: TGCGCCAGCAGCTTGGGGAGATCACCGGGACAGGGAAAAAACACCATATATTTT. The full variable domain, rest sourced from reference TRBV5-1 and TRBJ1-3, is KAGVTQTPRYLIKTRGQQVTLSCSPISGHRSVSWYQQTPGQGLQFLFEYFSETQRNKGNFPGRFSGRQFSNSRSEMNVSTLELGDSALYLCASSLGRSPGQGKNTIYFGEGSWLTVV.

The V gene is TRBV4-2, the J gene TRBJ2-7; no firm D call. Germline lookup yields CDR1 LGHNA and CDR2 YNFKEQ. The CDR3 has 15 amino acids. The V gene lost 0 bases and the J gene lost 4 bases, with 13 bases spanning the gap. In DNA, the CDR3 is TGTGCCAGCAGCCAAGATTGGCAGGCCGAATACGAGCAGTACTTC. It specifies CASSQDWQAEYEQYF.

The chain uses TRBV7-2 and TRBJ2-7; 11 nucleotides agree with TRBD2. V trimming: 6 bases; J trimming: 5 bases; junction bases outside the gene matches: 9. Germline V CDR1 and CDR2: SGHTA, FQGNSA. The CDR3 runs to 15 residues. The CDR3: CASRVGSGRGDEQYF. CDR3 coding DNA: TGTGCCAGCAGGGTGGGTAGCGGGAGGGGCGACGAGCAGTACTTC.

The rearrangement links TRBV15 to TRBJ1-1; D not resolved. CDR1 LNHNV and CDR2 YYDKDF come from the germline V gene (reference sequence). This CDR3 has 17 amino acids. The V gene lost 1 base and the J gene lost 5 bases, with 20 bases spanning the gap. The CDR3 here is CATSRATDKGAYTEAFF. As DNA, the CDR3 is TGTGCCACCAGCAGAGCAACCGACAAGGGAGCGTATACTGAAGCTTTCTTT.

The gene calls are TRBV5-1 and TRBJ1-2, with D uncertain. Deletions cut 0 bases from V and 5 bases from J, with 8 bases between. This CDR3 contains 13 residues. Germline V gene lookup returns CDR1 SGHRS and CDR2 YFSETQ. CDR3 amino acids: CASSLGAIYGYTF. In DNA form, the CDR3 reads TGCGCCAGCAGCTTGGGGGCGATTTATGGCTACACCTTC.

V usage is TRBV4-1 and J usage is TRBJ2-2, with D perhaps TRBD2 (5 bases). Trimming left V 0 bases short and J 7 bases short, with 12 bases between. The CDR3 covers 15 residues. Germline assignment: CDR1 MGHRA and CDR2 YSYEKL. The CDR3 protein is CASSQEPSPDGELFF. CDR3 sequence (DNA): TGCGCCAGCAGCCAAGAACCTAGCCCTGACGGGGAGCTGTTTTTT.

V usage is TRBV18 and J usage is TRBJ1-1; D call uncertain. Per germline, CDR1 KGHSH and CDR2 LQKENI. The CDR3 sequence is 15 residues long. Deletions cut 0 bases from V and 7 bases from J, with 15 bases between. CDR3 bases: TGTGCCAGCTCACCACCCACAGACCTGAAAAGTGAAGCTTTCTTT. Translation gives CASSPPTDLKSEAFF. Full variable domain (remainder filled in from reference TRBV18 and TRBJ1-1): NAGVMQNPRHLVRRRGQEARLRCSPMKGHSHVYWYRQLPEEGLKFMVYLQKENIIDESGMPKERFSAEFPKEGPSILRIQQVVRGDSAAYFCASSPPTDLKSEAFFGQGTRLTVV.

V gene TRBV11-2 combines with J gene TRBJ2-3, with 9 bases matching TRBD2. The CDR3 length is 16 residues. Looked up from germline, CDR1 is SGHAT and CDR2 is FQNNGV. J was trimmed by 2 bases and V by 6 bases; bases with no gene match: 9. The CDR3 loop reads CASRPVGTSHTDTQYF. The CDR3 region has the DNA TGTGCCAGCAGGCCGGTCGGGACTAGCCACACAGATACGCAGTATTTT.

The CDR3 region is CASGASAGRQTYEQYF. CDR3 DNA sequence: TGTGCTAGTGGGGCTTCAGCGGGCCGACAAACCTACGAGCAGTACTTC. The V call is TRBV12-5, the J call TRBJ2-7, with D perhaps matching TRBD2 (6 bases). V was cut by 6 bases and J by 2 bases, with 20 bases left in between. Germline V gene sequence: CDR1 LGHNT, CDR2 FRNRAP. The CDR3 length is 16 residues.

V and J are TRBV5-6 and TRBJ2-6; no firm D call. Trimming took 3 bases from V and 2 from J, leaving 6 bases between them. This CDR3 contains 14 residues. Germline V CDR1 and CDR2: SGHDT, YYEEEE. Written as DNA, the CDR3 is TGTGCCAGCAGCTCCAGGCCTGGGGCCAACGTCCTGACTTTC. This encodes CASSSRPGANVLTF.

This clone was detected a few times. This sequence joins TRBV10-3 and TRBJ1-3, with 8 positions matching TRBD1. The length of the CDR3 is 17 residues. The ends lost 6 bases at V and 0 bases at J; junction bases unmatched: 10. CDR1 is ENHRY, CDR2 SYGVKD, per germline. CDR3 amino acids: CAISYPGTGLSGNTIYF. As DNA, the CDR3 is TGTGCCATCAGCTACCCCGGGACAGGCCTCTCTGGAAACACCATATATTTT.

The J gene is TRBJ2-7, the V gene TRBV4-3; 10 bases line up with TRBD2. After removal of 0 bases from V and 2 bases from J, the junction contained 7 bases not matched to a gene. Germline CDR1 and CDR2: LGHNA and YSLEER. The CDR3 consists of 17 residues. Here the CDR3 DNA reads TGCGCCAGCAGCCAAGAGCAACTAGCGGGACAAACCTACGAGCAGTACTTC. Amino acids: CASSQEQLAGQTYEQYF.

The chain recombines TRBV5-4 with TRBJ2-2; maybe TRBD2 (6 bases). V gave up 4 bases and J gave up 1 base, with 14 bases separating them. The CDR3 loop spans 16 amino acids. Germline CDR1 is SGHNT and CDR2 is YYREEE (reference sequence). CDR3 protein: CASSVVWRGNTGELFF. DNA of the CDR3: TGTGCCAGCAGCGTAGTCTGGCGGGGGAACACCGGGGAGCTGTTTTTT.